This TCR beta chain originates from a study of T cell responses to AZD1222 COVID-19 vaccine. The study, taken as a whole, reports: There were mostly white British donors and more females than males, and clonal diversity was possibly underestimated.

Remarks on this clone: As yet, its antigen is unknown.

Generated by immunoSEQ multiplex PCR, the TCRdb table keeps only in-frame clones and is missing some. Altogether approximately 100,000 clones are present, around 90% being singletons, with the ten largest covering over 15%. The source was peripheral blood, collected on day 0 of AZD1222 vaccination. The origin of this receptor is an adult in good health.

CDR3 loop: CSVRRDEETQYF. The CDR3 DNA is TGCAGCGTTCGAAGAGATGAAGAGACCCAGTACTTC. V is TRBV29-1 and J is TRBJ2-5; no clear D gene. The CDR3 consists of 12 residues. Between the trimmed V and J ends, which lost 5 bases and 3 bases, there was a span of 10 bases. Germline V gene lookup returns CDR1 SQVTM and CDR2 ANQGSEA.